These 17 T cell receptor beta chains came from one sample sequenced in a study of T cell changes during pregnancy in multiple sclerosis. The repertoire was sequenced with immunoSEQ multiplex PCR; TCRdb's copy has only in-frame clones and lacks some. The sample lists some 37,000 clones; 88% were seen once. The source material was CD4+ T cells from peripheral blood mononuclear cells, sampled in the first trimester of pregnancy. The receptors were gathered from a female donor with multiple sclerosis, enrolled in a pregnancy study.

The chain recombines TRBV5-1 with TRBJ2-2; 9 bases are a match to TRBD1. The V gene end was trimmed by 4 bases and the J gene end by 8 bases; junction bases not matched to a gene: 12. The CDR3 extends over 16 amino acids. Germline loops: CDR1 SGHRS, CDR2 YFSETQ. CDR3 sequence (DNA): TGCGCCAGCAGCCCGGCCGGGACAGGGACCATTGGGGAGCTGTTTTTT. As protein: CASSPAGTGTIGELFF.

The chain employs TRBV7-2 and TRBJ2-1; D ambiguous. CDR1 and CDR2 (germline): SGHTA, FQGNSA. CDR3 length: 12 amino acids. V was clipped by 1 base and J by 7 bases, with 5 bases between them. This CDR3 reads CASSLGRNEQFF. CDR3 nucleotides: TGTGCCAGCAGCTTAGGGCGGAATGAGCAGTTCTTC.

The V and J genes are TRBV11-2 and TRBJ2-7, with 12 nucleotides matching TRBD2. V shed 4 bases, J shed 2 bases, and the junction held 9 bases outside the gene matches. Germline values: CDR1 SGHAT, CDR2 FQNNGV. There are 17 residues in the CDR3. The CDR3, as DNA: TGTGCCAGCAGCTCCGGACTAGCGGGGCCGCGCCCCTACGAGCAGTACTTC. This codes for CASSSGLAGPRPYEQYF.

This chain joins TRBV21-1 and TRBJ1-6; the D segment call TRBD1 is taken from the table without a DNA check. TRBV21-1 is a pseudogene. The CDR3 loop spans 17 amino acids. The CDR3 is CASSKALDRANGSPLHF. The CDR3 region has the DNA TGTGCCAGCAGCAAAGCGCTGGACAGGGCTAACGGTTCACCCCTCCACTTT.

This clone has a handful of counts. The genes are TRBV5-1 and TRBJ2-7; 11 bases are a match to TRBD2. Trimming at V came to 4 bases and at J to 3 bases, leaving 6 bases not matched to a gene. Germline lookup yields CDR1 SGHRS and CDR2 YFSETQ. The CDR3 is 15 residues long. CDR3 nucleotide sequence: TGCGCCAGCAGCGATCCGGGACTAGCGGACTACGAGCAGTACTTC. Translation gives CASSDPGLADYEQYF.

The V and J genes are TRBV5-1 and TRBJ2-2, with 9 nucleotides matching TRBD1. CDR3 size: 17 residues. The V gene's germline CDR1 is SGHRS and CDR2 YFSETQ. Trimming removed 4 bases from V and 1 base from J; junction bases left unmatched: 8. CDR3 in amino acids: CASSMTMTGGNTGELFF. For the CDR3, the DNA is TGCGCCAGCAGCATGACTATGACAGGGGGGAACACCGGGGAGCTGTTTTTT.

The chain employs TRBV6-5 and TRBJ2-1, with 9 bases that match TRBD2. The length of the CDR3 is 16 residues. Trimming took 0 bases from V and 9 from J; bases not matched to a gene: 9. The V gene's germline CDR1 is MNHEY and CDR2 SVGAGI. The CDR3 spells CASSYSWAGGPSEQFF. The CDR3 DNA reads as TGTGCCAGCAGTTACTCTTGGGCGGGAGGGCCAAGTGAGCAGTTCTTC.

In the case of this clone: The same CDR3 can be traced to other DNA sequences in this sample. The gene calls are TRBV2 and TRBJ2-1, with 8 bases aligning to TRBD2. CDR3 length: 17 residues. Trimming removed 5 bases from V and 3 bases from J; junction bases left unmatched: 12. From germline, CDR1 is SNHLY and CDR2 FYNNEI. This chain's CDR3 is CASSYSSLAGVYNEQFF. The CDR3 DNA reads as TGTGCCAGCAGTTACAGTAGCCTAGCGGGTGTCTACAATGAGCAGTTCTTC. The variable domain in full, completed from reference TRBV2 and TRBJ2-1, reads EPEVTQTPSHQVTQMGQEVILRCVPISNHLYFYWYRQILGQKVEFLVSFYNNEISEKSEIFDDQFSVERPDGSNFTLKIRSTKLEDSAMYFCASSYSSLAGVYNEQFFGPGTRLTVL.

This sequence joins TRBV2 and TRBJ2-2; TRBD1 matches at 8 bases. The germline V gene encodes CDR1 SNHLY and CDR2 FYNNEI. V lost 7 bases to trimming and J lost 4 bases; unmatched junction nucleotides: 11. This CDR3 is 16 amino acids long. CDR3 region: CASIRRQGAGTGELFF. The DNA of the CDR3 is TGTGCCAGCATCAGGCGTCAGGGGGCGGGCACCGGGGAGCTGTTTTTT.

This clone came up once. The V call is TRBV6-1, the J call TRBJ2-1; TRBD2 aligns across 12 bases. V lost 5 bases to trimming and J lost 9 bases; unmatched junction nucleotides: 5. The germline V gene encodes CDR1 MNHNS and CDR2 SASEGT. This CDR3 is built from 14 residues. CDR3 DNA: TGTGCCAGCAGTCCGCTAGCGGGAGGGGGTGAGCAGTTCTTC. Its protein is CASSPLAGGGEQFF.

V and J are TRBV5-6 and TRBJ2-1, with 12 bases lining up with TRBD2. From germline, CDR1 is SGHDT and CDR2 YYEEEE. The CDR3 is made up of 15 amino acids. The J segment lost 4 bases and the V segment lost 5 bases, leaving 4 bases of the junction unmatched. The CDR3 DNA is TGTGCCAGCAGGGCTAGCGGGGGGGGGTACAATGAGCAGTTCTTC. It translates to CASRASGGGYNEQFF.

V is TRBV7-2 and J is TRBJ2-1; 11 bases fit TRBD2. The CDR3 runs 15 residues. Trimming at V came to 5 bases and at J to 4 bases, leaving 4 bases not matched to a gene. The germline CDR1 and CDR2 sequences are SGHTA and FQGNSA. Here the CDR3 reads CASSTGTSGYNEQFF. The CDR3 DNA follows: TGTGCCAGCAGCACCGGGACTAGCGGTTACAATGAGCAGTTCTTC.

This clone was observed a single time. The V gene is TRBV19, the J gene TRBJ1-5; no clear D gene. Trimming left V 0 bases short and J 0 bases short, with 9 bases between. Germline V gene data show CDR1 as LNHDA and CDR2 as SQIVND (reference sequence). The CDR3 runs 16 residues. CDR3 bases: TGTGCCAGTAGTATAGATACGAGAGATAGCAATCAGCCCCAGCATTTT. Translating gives CASSIDTRDSNQPQHF.

The chain links TRBV9 to TRBJ1-3; 7 bases fit TRBD1. Trimming took 3 bases from V and 2 from J; bases not matched to a gene: 5. CDR3 length equals 15 residues. Looked up from germline, CDR1 is SGDLS and CDR2 is YYNGEE. This CDR3 is CASSADRATGNTIYF. CDR3 DNA: TGTGCCAGCAGCGCCGACAGGGCGACTGGAAACACCATATATTTT.

V gene TRBV2 combines with J gene TRBJ2-1; no reliable D call. V shed 4 bases and J shed 8 bases, with 12 bases lying between them. Per germline, CDR1 SNHLY and CDR2 FYNNEI. The CDR3 is 13 residues long. CDR3 bases: TGTGCCAGCAGTGGCTTTCCGGTCTATGAGCAGTTCTTC. Amino acids: CASSGFPVYEQFF.

The V and J genes are TRBV7-9 and TRBJ2-1; D not resolved. The CDR3 is 16 amino acids. Germline V lookup: CDR1 SEHNR, CDR2 FQNEAQ (reference sequence). V gave up 0 bases and J gave up 7 bases, with 16 bases separating them. CDR3 DNA sequence: TGTGCCAGCAGCTTAGCACCAAAGTATGGCAGAAATGAGCAGTTCTTC. Translated: CASSLAPKYGRNEQFF.

The rearrangement joins TRBV5-1 to TRBJ2-5; 13 nucleotides line up with TRBD2. Germline V gene lookup returns CDR1 SGHRS and CDR2 YFSETQ. Trimming cost V 3 bases and J 2 bases; bases outside gene matches: 10. The CDR3 consists of 18 residues. The CDR3 sequence is CASSSLSPGLAGQETQYF. The CDR3 region has the DNA TGCGCCAGCAGCTCCCTTTCTCCGGGACTAGCGGGACAAGAGACCCAGTACTTC.